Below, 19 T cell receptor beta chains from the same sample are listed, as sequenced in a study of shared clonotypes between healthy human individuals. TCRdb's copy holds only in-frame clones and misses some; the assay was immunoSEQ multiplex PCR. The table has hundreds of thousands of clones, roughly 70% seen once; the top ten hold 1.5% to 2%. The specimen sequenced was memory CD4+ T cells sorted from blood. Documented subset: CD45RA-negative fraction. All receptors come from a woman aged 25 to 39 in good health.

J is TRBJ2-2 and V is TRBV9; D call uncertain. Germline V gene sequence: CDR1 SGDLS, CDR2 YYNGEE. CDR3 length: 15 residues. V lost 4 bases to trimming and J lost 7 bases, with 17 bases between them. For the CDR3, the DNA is TGTGCCAGCAGCACGATGGTTACGGGCCGCGGGGAGCTGTTTTTT. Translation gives CASSTMVTGRGELFF.

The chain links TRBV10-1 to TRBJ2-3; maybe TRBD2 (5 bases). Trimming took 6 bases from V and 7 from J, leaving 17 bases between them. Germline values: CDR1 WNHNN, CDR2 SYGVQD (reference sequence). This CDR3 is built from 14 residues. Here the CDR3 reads CASSPAQSGNTQYF. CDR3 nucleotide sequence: TGCGCCAGCAGCCCAGCCCAATCCGGGAATACGCAGTATTTT.

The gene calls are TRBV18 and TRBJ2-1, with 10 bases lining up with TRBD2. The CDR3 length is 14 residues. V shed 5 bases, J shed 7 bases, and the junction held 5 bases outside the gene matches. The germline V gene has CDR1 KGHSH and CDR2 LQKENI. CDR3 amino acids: CASSASGSSNEQFF. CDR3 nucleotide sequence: TGTGCCAGCTCAGCTAGCGGGAGTAGTAATGAGCAGTTCTTC.

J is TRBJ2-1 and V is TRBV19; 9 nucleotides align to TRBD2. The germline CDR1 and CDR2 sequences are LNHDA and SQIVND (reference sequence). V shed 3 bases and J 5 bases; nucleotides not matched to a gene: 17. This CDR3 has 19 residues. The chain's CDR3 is CASSMVRGRASLPNNEQFF. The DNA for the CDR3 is TGTGCCAGTAGTATGGTACGCGGGAGGGCCTCACTTCCTAACAATGAGCAGTTCTTC. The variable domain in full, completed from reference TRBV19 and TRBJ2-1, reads DGGITQSPKYLFRKEGQNVTLSCEQNLNHDAMYWYRQDPGQGLRLIYYSQIVNDFQKGDIAEGYSVSREKKESFPLTVTSAQKNPTAFYLCASSMVRGRASLPNNEQFFGPGTRLTVL.

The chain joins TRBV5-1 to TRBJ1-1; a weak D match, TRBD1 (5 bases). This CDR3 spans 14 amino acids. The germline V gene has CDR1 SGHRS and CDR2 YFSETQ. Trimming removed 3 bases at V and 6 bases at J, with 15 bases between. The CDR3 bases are TGCGCCAGCAGCTCCGGGAGATGGGGGGCTGAAGCTTTCTTT. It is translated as CASSSGRWGAEAFF.

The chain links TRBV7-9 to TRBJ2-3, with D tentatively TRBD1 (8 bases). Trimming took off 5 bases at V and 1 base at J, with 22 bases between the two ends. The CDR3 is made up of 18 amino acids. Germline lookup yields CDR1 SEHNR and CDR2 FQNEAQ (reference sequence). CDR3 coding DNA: TGTGCCAGCAGCCTGGGATTCGGACAGGGAGGGGGCACAGATACGCAGTATTTT. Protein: CASSLGFGQGGGTDTQYF.

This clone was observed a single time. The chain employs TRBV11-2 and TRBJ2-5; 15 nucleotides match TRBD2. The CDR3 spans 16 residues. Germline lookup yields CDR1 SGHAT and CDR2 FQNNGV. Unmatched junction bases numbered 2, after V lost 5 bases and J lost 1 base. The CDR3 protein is CASSPGLAGGQETQYF. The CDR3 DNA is TGTGCCAGCAGCCCGGGACTAGCGGGAGGCCAAGAGACCCAGTACTTC.

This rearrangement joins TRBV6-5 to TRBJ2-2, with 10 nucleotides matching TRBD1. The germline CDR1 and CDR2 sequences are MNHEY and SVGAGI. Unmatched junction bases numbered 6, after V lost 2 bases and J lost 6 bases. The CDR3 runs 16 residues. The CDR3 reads CASSYRGTGASGELFF. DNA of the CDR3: TGTGCCAGCAGTTACCGAGGGACAGGGGCCTCCGGGGAGCTGTTTTTT.

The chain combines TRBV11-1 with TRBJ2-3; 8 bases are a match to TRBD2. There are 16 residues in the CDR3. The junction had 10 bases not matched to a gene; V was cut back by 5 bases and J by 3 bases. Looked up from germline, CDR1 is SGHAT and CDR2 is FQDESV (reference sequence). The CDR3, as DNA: TGTGCCAGCAGCCTAAGAAGCGGGAGTACGACAGATACGCAGTATTTT. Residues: CASSLRSGSTTDTQYF.

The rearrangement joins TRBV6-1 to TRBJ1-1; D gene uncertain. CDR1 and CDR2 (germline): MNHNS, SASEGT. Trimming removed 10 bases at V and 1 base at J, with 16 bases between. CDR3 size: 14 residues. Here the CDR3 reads CATLPRLGNTEAFF. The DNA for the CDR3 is TGTGCCACCCTACCCCGGCTTGGGAACACTGAAGCTTTCTTT.

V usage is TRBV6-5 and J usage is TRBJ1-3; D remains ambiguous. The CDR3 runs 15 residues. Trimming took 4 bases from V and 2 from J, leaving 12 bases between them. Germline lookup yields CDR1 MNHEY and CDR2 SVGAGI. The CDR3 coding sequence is TGTGCCAGCAGTTTGGCGGCATATGCTGGAAACACCATATATTTT. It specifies CASSLAAYAGNTIYF.

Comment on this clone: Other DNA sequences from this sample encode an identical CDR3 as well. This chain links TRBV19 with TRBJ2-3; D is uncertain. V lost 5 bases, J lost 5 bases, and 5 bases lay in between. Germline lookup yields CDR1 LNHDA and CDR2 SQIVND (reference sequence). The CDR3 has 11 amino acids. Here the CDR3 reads CASSRRDTQYF. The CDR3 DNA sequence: TGTGCCAGTAGTCGAAGAGATACGCAGTATTTT.

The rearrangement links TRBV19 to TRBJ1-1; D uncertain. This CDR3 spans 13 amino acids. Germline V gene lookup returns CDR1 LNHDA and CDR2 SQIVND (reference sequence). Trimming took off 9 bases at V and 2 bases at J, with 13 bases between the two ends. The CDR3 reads CASKSPQNTEAFF. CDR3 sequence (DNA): TGTGCCAGCAAATCGCCCCAAAACACTGAAGCTTTCTTT.

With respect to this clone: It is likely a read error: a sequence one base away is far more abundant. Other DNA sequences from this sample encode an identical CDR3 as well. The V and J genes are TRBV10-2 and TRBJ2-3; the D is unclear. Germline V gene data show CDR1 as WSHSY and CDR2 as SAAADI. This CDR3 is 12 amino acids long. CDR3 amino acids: CASSGTTDTQYF. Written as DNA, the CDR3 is TGCGCCAGCAGTGGAACCACAGATACACAGTATTTT.

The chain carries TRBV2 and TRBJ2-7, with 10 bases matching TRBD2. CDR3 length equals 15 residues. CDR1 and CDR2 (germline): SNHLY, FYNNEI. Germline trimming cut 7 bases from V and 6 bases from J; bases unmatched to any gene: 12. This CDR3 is CASTPGASGSGEQYF. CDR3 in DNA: TGTGCCAGCACCCCAGGGGCTAGCGGGAGTGGCGAGCAGTACTTC.

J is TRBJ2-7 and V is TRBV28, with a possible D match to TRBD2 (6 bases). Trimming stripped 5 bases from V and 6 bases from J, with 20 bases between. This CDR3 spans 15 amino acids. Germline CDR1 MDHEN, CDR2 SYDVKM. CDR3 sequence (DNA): TGTGCCAGCAGTCCTTTCCCGGGACTGGCCCTCGAGCAGTACTTC. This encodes CASSPFPGLALEQYF. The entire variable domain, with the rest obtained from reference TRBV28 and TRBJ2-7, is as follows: DVKVTQSSRYLVKRTGEKVFLECVQDMDHENMFWYRQDPGLGLRLIYFSYDVKMKEKGDIPEGYSVSREKKERFSLILESASTNQTSMYLCASSPFPGLALEQYFGPGTRLTVT.

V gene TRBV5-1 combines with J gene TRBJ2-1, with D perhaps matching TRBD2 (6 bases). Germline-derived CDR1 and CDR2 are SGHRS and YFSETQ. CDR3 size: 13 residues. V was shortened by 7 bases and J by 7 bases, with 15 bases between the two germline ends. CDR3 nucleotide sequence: TGCGCCAGCCAGCCTGGGGCGGGGAATGAGCAGTTCTTC. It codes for CASQPGAGNEQFF.

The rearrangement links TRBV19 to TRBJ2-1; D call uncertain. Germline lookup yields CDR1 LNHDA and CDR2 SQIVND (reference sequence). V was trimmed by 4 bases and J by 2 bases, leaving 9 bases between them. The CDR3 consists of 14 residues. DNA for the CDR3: TGTGCCAGTAGTAAGGTTAGCACCTACAATGAGCAGTTCTTC. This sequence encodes CASSKVSTYNEQFF.

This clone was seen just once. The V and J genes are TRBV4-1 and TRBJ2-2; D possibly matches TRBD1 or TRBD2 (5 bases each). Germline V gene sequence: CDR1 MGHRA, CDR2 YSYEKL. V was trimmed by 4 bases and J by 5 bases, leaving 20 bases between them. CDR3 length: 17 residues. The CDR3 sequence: CASSRLSGPATTGELFF. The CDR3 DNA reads TGCGCCAGCAGCCGCCTGTCGGGACCGGCCACGACCGGGGAGCTGTTTTTT.